These 17 T cell receptor beta chains came from one sample sequenced in a study of Ad26.COV2.S vaccination and SARS-CoV-2 variants. Stated treatment: roughly 20 received Ad26.COV2.S at low or high dose, single or two shots; five or six received placebo; per-sample allocation not given. Samples were taken on day 63 after the first vaccine or placebo injection. The repertoire was sequenced with immunoSEQ multiplex PCR; TCRdb's copy has only in-frame clones and lacks some. The sample comprises hundreds of thousands of clones, around 89% of which are singletons, and under 6% rests with the top ten. The input for sequencing was peripheral blood, taken in a trial of Ad26.COV2.S vaccine versus placebo. The origin of the receptors is a person between 18 and 65 years old who received the Ad26.COV2.S COVID-19 vaccine or a placebo.

The CDR3 DNA is TGTGCCAGTAGTATTTCAACATTCCCGAACACCGGGGAGCTGTTTTTT. Encoded protein: CASSISTFPNTGELFF. The rearrangement uses TRBV19 and TRBJ2-2; D is ambiguous. The V and J ends lost 3 bases and 0 bases respectively, with 11 bases between them. Germline values: CDR1 LNHDA, CDR2 SQIVND (reference sequence). The CDR3 has 16 amino acids.

The chain carries TRBV7-9 and TRBJ2-7; D gene uncertain. The CDR3 sequence is 16 residues long. CDR1 SEHNR and CDR2 FQNEAQ come from the germline V gene (reference sequence). V lost 0 bases to trimming and J lost 5 bases, with 17 bases between them. Written as DNA, the CDR3 is TGTGCCAGCAGCTTAGCGCGAGAGACACTTACGGACGAGCAGTACTTC. This encodes CASSLARETLTDEQYF.

The chain uses TRBV18 and TRBJ2-1; D unclear. Germline CDR1 and CDR2: KGHSH and LQKENI. The ends were cut back, 1 base at V and 0 bases at J, with 10 bases in the middle. The CDR3 length is 16 residues. In DNA, the CDR3 is TGTGCCAGCTCACCACTACCAATGGGCTCCTACAATGAGCAGTTCTTC. Amino acid sequence: CASSPLPMGSYNEQFF.

The chain uses TRBV11-2 and TRBJ2-7; TRBD2 matches at 8 bases. The CDR3 is made up of 14 amino acids. CDR1 and CDR2 (germline): SGHAT, FQNNGV. Trimming cost V 1 base and J 6 bases; bases outside gene matches: 5. The CDR3 loop reads CASSLGGLAPEQYF. The CDR3, as DNA: TGTGCCAGCAGCTTAGGAGGACTAGCTCCCGAGCAGTACTTC. The complete variable domain, with remaining parts taken from reference TRBV11-2 and TRBJ2-7, reads EAGVAQSPRYKIIEKRQSVAFWCNPISGHATLYWYQQILGQGPKLLIQFQNNGVVDDSQLPKDRFSAERLKGVDSTLKIQPAKLEDSAVYLCASSLGGLAPEQYFGPGTRLTVT.

This chain links TRBV20-1 with TRBJ2-7; perhaps TRBD1 as D (6 bases). V was pared by 3 bases and J by 6 bases, with 18 bases between. The CDR3 sequence is 14 residues long. The V gene's germline CDR1 is DFQATT and CDR2 SNEGSKA (reference sequence). CDR3 DNA sequence: TGCAGTGCTAGTCTTTTGGGACATGGTGGCGAGCAGTACTTC. Translating it yields CSASLLGHGGEQYF.

The CDR3 DNA sequence: TGTGCCAGTAGTGCTAGGGGGACAGATACGCAGTATTTT. Amino acid sequence: CASSARGTDTQYF. V usage is TRBV19 and J usage is TRBJ2-3; D possibly corresponds to TRBD1 (6 bases). Trimming took 5 bases from V and 3 from J, leaving 9 bases between them. Germline V gene lookup returns CDR1 LNHDA and CDR2 SQIVND (reference sequence). CDR3 length: 13 amino acids.

The chain combines TRBV7-2 with TRBJ2-7; perhaps TRBD2 as D (6 bases). This CDR3 region has 14 residues. V shed 0 bases and J shed 0 bases, with 6 bases lying between them. Per the germline V gene, CDR1 is SGHTA and CDR2 is FQGNSA. The CDR3 protein is CASSLAGGSYEQYF. For the CDR3, the DNA is TGTGCCAGCAGCTTAGCGGGGGGCTCCTACGAGCAGTACTTC.

J is TRBJ2-3 and V is TRBV7-9, with D possibly TRBD2 on 6 matching bases. Trimming pared 6 bases from V and 0 bases from J, leaving 13 bases between. Germline V lookup: CDR1 SEHNR, CDR2 FQNEAQ (reference sequence). The CDR3 totals 15 residues. The chain's CDR3 is CASSYSGTSTDTQYF. The DNA of the CDR3 is TGTGCCAGCAGTTATTCCGGGACTAGCACAGATACGCAGTATTTT.

The chain employs TRBV28 and TRBJ2-2; 7 positions match TRBD1. CDR1 is MDHEN and CDR2 is SYDVKM in the germline V gene. V was pared by 6 bases and J by 0 bases, with 7 bases of the junction left unmatched. The CDR3 has 16 residues. CDR3 in amino acids: CASRETGFANTGELFF. CDR3 DNA: TGTGCCAGCAGGGAGACAGGGTTTGCGAACACCGGGGAGCTGTTTTTT.

The CDR3 DNA reads as TGTGCCAGCAGTTCCGGACAGGGGGCCACCTACGAGCAGTACTTC. Translated, it gives CASSSGQGATYEQYF. V gene TRBV27 combines with J gene TRBJ2-7; 11 nucleotides agree with TRBD1. V lost 4 bases and J lost 2; bases outside the gene matches: 4. CDR3 size: 15 residues. Per the germline V gene, CDR1 is MNHEY and CDR2 is SMNVEV (reference sequence).

Only one count was recorded for this clone. V is TRBV28 and J is TRBJ1-3; 7 nucleotides match TRBD1. Germline trimming cut 8 bases from V and 3 bases from J; bases unmatched to any gene: 4. Germline loops: CDR1 MDHEN, CDR2 SYDVKM. The CDR3 length is 13 residues. The CDR3: CASLGTDGNTIYF. In DNA, the CDR3 is TGTGCCAGCCTCGGGACAGATGGAAACACCATATATTTT.

This clone was seen only once. The gene calls are TRBV5-1 and TRBJ2-1, with 11 bases matching TRBD2. The CDR3 consists of 16 residues. The junction had 4 bases not matched to a gene; V was cut back by 0 bases and J by 5 bases. The germline V gene encodes CDR1 SGHRS and CDR2 YFSETQ. The CDR3: CASSLEASGGNNEQFF. The DNA of the CDR3 is TGCGCCAGCAGCTTGGAGGCTAGCGGGGGGAACAATGAGCAGTTCTTC.

This chain joins TRBV30 and TRBJ2-7, with 10 bases aligning to TRBD2. This CDR3 comprises 15 residues. CDR1 and CDR2 from the germline V gene are GTSNPN and SVGIG (reference sequence). V trimming: 3 bases; J trimming: 2 bases; junction bases outside the gene matches: 7. The CDR3 DNA follows: TGTGCCTGGAGGACAAAGCGGGGGGGCACCTACGAGCAGTACTTC. It is translated as CAWRTKRGGTYEQYF.

The chain carries TRBV3-1 (or the pseudogene TRBV3-2) and TRBJ1-1; TRBD1 matches 9 bases. V lost 1 base to trimming and J lost 5 bases; unmatched junction nucleotides: 2. This CDR3 has 14 amino acids. Germline V lookup: CDR1 LGHDT, CDR2 YNNKEL (reference sequence). The CDR3 DNA reads as TGTGCCAGCAGCCAAGCACAGGGGGCAACTGAAGCTTTCTTT. It specifies CASSQAQGATEAFF.

The gene calls are TRBV27 and TRBJ2-5; D perhaps matches TRBD2 (5 bases). V gave up 11 bases and J gave up 2 bases, with 15 bases separating them. Germline values: CDR1 MNHEY, CDR2 SMNVEV (reference sequence). This CDR3 spans 13 amino acids. Here the CDR3 DNA reads TGTGCCCGCAAACGGACTGGGCAAGAGACCCAGTACTTC. Its protein product is CARKRTGQETQYF.

The rearrangement links TRBV5-1 to TRBJ2-7; the match to TRBD2 covers 8 bases. Germline assignment: CDR1 SGHRS and CDR2 YFSETQ. There are 15 residues in the CDR3. J gave up 6 bases and V 0 bases, and 8 bases lay outside the gene matches. In nucleotides, the CDR3 is TGCGCCAGCAGCTTGGCGGGGCGGGAGGTTCTCGAGCAGTACTTC. As protein: CASSLAGREVLEQYF.

The chain combines TRBV6-5 with TRBJ2-1, with unresolved D. Germline V gene sequence: CDR1 MNHEY, CDR2 SVGAGI. Trimming left V 5 bases short and J 5 bases short, with 10 bases between. There are 13 residues in the CDR3. CDR3: CASSQTRDNEQFF. DNA of the CDR3: TGTGCCAGCAGTCAGACCCGGGACAATGAGCAGTTCTTC.